The entry below describes one T cell receptor beta chain. There is no known antigen for this receptor. There are no base qualities to consult, and no much larger clone falls within one base. TCR CDR3 regions were amplified from genomic DNA by multiplex PCR using the deep immunoSEQ assay. For each cell subset, the extracted genomic DNA was distributed evenly across all wells of several immunoSEQ 96-well plates, and each plate served as one replicate. Each replicate PCR for sorted subsets received roughly 0.2 ug genomic DNA, equal to some 32,000 T cell genomes. Purified libraries were measured with a Qubit 3.0 fluorometer, size-checked on a Bioanalyzer 2100, and measured again with the KAPA Library Quantification kit. Every immunoSEQ 96-well plate was sequenced on a dedicated single-read 150-cycle Illumina NextSeq 550 flow cell. In the authors' own workflow: Because the immunoSEQ output included only junctional sequences and no quality scores, the filtering could not be the same as the filtering used for full-length reads. Sequences were annotated with PyIR, a Python wrapper for IgBLAST v1.9, using IMGT germline references to assign V/J genes and CDR3. Reads were removed for weak V/J assignments (E-value above 1e-6), missing CDR3, stop codons, out-of-frame junctions, or ambiguous translated residues. V3J clonotypes were defined as sequences sharing the same inferred V gene, J gene, and CDR3 amino acid sequence. To compute the percentage overlap between repertoires, the number of shared unique clonotypes was divided by the size of the smaller repertoire. Repertoire richness was assessed with RTK rarefaction, the Chao1 estimator, and Recon v2.1 estimates of unobserved clonotypes. For all TCRbeta clonotypes obtained by the gDNA method from a handful of donors, generation probabilities were computed with OLGA. TCRdb re-hosts the immuneACCESS table, in-frame sequences only. Its copies lack some clones; in the studies checked, an unresolved V gene accounts for under half of them, and the cause for the rest is not known. That table supplies the V and J calls and clone size; D and trimming were determined from the DNA. Recorded for this sample are nearly 750,000 clones; 72% of them occurred a single time. The ten largest clonotypes hold about 1.8% of the sample.

The data derive from a study of shared clonotypes between healthy human individuals (dated by TCRdb to the early 2020s). Background for the entire study: The cohort comprised two women and a few men aged 18 to 49 years. To increase sequencing depth and limit assay-specific biases, TCR repertoire library preparation and sequencing were carried out by different laboratories using diverse techniques. Between about 0.8 and 9 billion PBMCs per donor were obtained by leukapheresis. Blood TCR repertoires of roughly five healthy adults were deeply sequenced to estimate repertoire size and the extent of clonotype sharing between individuals. For each donor, CD4 naive and CD4 memory were each run on three plates, CD8 naive on two plates, and CD8 memory on one plate. Results and caveats for the whole study, not just this receptor: Based on pairwise subsampling, the degree of clonotype sharing among donors was expected to be affected by sequencing depth. Across a handful of donors, approximately 4.9% of naive CD4, approximately 3.6% of naive CD8, about 2.3% of memory CD4, and approximately 0.4% of memory CD8 clonotypes were shared. Sampling was restricted to blood, and TCR repertoires in tissues likely differ from the TCR repertoires found in blood. Estimated clonotype richness was generally larger for naive than for memory subsets. Compared with non-shared clonotypes, the clonotypes found in all four sorted-subset donors had higher generation probabilities. Because the study included a small number of donors, the genetic and exposure-history diversity represented was limited. Rarefaction of sorted-subset datasets indicated incomplete sequencing despite the large sequencing depth.

In the germline V gene (reference sequence), CDR1 corresponds to MNHEY and CDR2 to SMNVEV. V lost 4 bases and J lost 2 bases, and the count of bases not matched to a germline gene is 4. The CDR3 sequence holds 14 residues, the cysteine and phenylalanine included. Only the CDR3 region is kept as DNA, spanning 42 bases read in frame from base 1. Healthy HIV-negative adults with no recently reported acute infections or vaccinations were included as donors. Every donor was a Caucasian adult living in Nashville, Tennessee, USA. CD4+ T cells were enriched by magnetic negative selection, after which naive cells were positively selected on CD45RA and the negative fraction was taken as the memory subset. Blood was collected by leukapheresis, and PBMCs were isolated by Ficoll-Histopaque density gradient centrifugation and then cryopreserved in liquid nitrogen vapor phase. Purity and quantity of every magnetically sorted T cell population were checked by analytical flow cytometry. Genomic DNA was isolated from each sorted fraction and quantified by UV absorbance on a Nanodrop 2000c.

The clonotype was recovered from a woman in her 30s in good health. The sample comprised memory CD4+ T cells sorted from blood. The cell subset or site label for this specimen denotes: CD45RA-negative fraction. Rearrangement joined TRBV27 to TRBJ2-7; TRBD2 aligns with 8 central bases. The CDR3: CASSSGGRAYEQYF. DNA sequence: TGTGCCAGCAGTTCGGGGGGGAGGGCCTACGAGCAGTACTTC.